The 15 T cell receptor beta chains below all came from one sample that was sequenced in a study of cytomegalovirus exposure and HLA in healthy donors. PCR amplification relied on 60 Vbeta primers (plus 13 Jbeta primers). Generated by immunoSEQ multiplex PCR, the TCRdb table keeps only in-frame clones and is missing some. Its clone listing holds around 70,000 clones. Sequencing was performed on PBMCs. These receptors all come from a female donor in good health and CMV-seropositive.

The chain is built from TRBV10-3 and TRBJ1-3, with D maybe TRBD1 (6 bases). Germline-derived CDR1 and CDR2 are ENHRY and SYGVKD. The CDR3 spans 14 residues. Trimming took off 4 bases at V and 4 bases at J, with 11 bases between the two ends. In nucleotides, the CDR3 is TGTGCCATCAGTGTAGCGGGACAAGGAAACACCATATATTTT. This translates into CAISVAGQGNTIYF.

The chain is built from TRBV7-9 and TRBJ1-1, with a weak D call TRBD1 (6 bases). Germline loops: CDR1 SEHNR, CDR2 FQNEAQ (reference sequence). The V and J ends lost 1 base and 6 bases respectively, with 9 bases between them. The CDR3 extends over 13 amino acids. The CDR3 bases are TGTGCCAGCAGCTTAGACAGGGTGGCTGAAGCTTTCTTT. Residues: CASSLDRVAEAFF.

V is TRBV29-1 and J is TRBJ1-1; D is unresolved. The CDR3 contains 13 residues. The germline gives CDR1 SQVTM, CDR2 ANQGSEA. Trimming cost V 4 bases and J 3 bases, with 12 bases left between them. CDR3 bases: TGCAGCGTTGGGTGGGCCTTGGACACTGAAGCTTTCTTT. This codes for CSVGWALDTEAFF.

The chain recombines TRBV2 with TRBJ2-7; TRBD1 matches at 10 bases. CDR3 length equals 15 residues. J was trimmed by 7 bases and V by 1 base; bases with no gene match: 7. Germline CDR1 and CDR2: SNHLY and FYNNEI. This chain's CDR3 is CASSEEGTGVGEQYF. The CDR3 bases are TGTGCCAGCAGTGAAGAGGGGACAGGGGTGGGGGAGCAGTACTTC.

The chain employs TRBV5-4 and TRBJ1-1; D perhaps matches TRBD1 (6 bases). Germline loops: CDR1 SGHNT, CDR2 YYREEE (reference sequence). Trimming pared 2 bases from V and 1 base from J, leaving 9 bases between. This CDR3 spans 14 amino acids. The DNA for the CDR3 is TGTGCCAGCAGCTTTAAGGGGGAGAACACTGAAGCTTTCTTT. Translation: CASSFKGENTEAFF.

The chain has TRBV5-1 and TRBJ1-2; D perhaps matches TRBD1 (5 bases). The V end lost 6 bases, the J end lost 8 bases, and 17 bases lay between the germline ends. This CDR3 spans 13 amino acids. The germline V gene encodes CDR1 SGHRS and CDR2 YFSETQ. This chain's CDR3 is CASIGRDEGGYTF. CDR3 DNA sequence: TGCGCCAGCATAGGGCGGGACGAAGGGGGCTACACCTTC.

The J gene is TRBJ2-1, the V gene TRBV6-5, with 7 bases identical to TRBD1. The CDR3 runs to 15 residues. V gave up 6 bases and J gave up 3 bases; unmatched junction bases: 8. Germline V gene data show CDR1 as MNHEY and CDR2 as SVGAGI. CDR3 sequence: CASRSDRVGYNEQFF. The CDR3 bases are TGTGCCAGCAGAAGCGACAGGGTTGGCTACAATGAGCAGTTCTTC.

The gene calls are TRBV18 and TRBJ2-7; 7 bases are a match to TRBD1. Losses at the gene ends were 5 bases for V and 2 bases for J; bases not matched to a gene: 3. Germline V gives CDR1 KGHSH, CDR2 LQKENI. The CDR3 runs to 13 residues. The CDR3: CASSADRAYEQYF. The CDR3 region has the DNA TGTGCCAGCTCAGCAGACAGGGCCTACGAGCAGTACTTC.

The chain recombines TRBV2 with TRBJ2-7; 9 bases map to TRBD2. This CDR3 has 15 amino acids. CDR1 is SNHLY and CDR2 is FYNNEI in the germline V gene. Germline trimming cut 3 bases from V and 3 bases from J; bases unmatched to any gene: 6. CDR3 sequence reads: CASSDLGLASYEQYF. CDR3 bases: TGTGCCAGCAGTGATTTGGGACTAGCAAGCTACGAGCAGTACTTC.

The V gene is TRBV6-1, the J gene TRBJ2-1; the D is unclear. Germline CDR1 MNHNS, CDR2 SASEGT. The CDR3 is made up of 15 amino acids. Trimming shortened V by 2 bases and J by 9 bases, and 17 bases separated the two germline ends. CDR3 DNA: TGTGCCAGCAGTGAACAATCTTATGAGCGCGGTGAGCAGTTCTTC. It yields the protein CASSEQSYERGEQFF.

In nucleotides, the CDR3 is TGTGCCAGCAGTTACGGTGGGAGGGCCCACGAGCAGTACTTC. This sequence encodes CASSYGGRAHEQYF. This chain joins TRBV6-5 and TRBJ2-7, with 7 bases lining up with TRBD2. The CDR3 spans 14 residues. V lost 2 bases to trimming and J lost 5 bases; unmatched junction nucleotides: 6. Germline CDR1 is MNHEY and CDR2 is SVGAGI.

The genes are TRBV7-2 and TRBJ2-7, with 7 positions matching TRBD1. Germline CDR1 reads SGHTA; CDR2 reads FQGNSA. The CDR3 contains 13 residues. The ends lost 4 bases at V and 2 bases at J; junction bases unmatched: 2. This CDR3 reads CASSSGQTYEQYF. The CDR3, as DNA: TGTGCCAGCAGCTCGGGACAGACCTACGAGCAGTACTTC.

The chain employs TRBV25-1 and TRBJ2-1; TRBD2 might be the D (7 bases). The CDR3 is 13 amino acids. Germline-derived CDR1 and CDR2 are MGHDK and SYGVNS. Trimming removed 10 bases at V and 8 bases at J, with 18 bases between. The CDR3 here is CATAVRGAYEQFF. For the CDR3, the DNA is TGTGCCACCGCGGTACGGGGGGCTTATGAGCAGTTCTTC. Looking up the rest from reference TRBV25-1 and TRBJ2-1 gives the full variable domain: EADIYQTPRYLVIGTGKKITLECSQTMGHDKMYWYQQDPGMELHLIHYSYGVNSTEKGDLSSESTVSRIRTEHFPLTLESARPSHTSQYLCATAVRGAYEQFFGPGTRLTVL.

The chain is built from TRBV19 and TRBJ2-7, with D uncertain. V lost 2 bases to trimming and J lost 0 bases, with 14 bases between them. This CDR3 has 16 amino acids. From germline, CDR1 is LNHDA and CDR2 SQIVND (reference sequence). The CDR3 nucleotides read TGTGCCAGTAGTATACAGTCGGCGCGGCCCTCCTACGAGCAGTACTTC. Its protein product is CASSIQSARPSYEQYF.

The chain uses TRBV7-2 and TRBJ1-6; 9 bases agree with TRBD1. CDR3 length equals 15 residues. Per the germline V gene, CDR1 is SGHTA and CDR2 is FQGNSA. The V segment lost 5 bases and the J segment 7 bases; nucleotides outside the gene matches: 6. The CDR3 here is CASSPGTGMNSPLHF. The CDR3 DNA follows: TGTGCCAGCAGCCCTGGGACAGGGATGAATTCACCCCTCCACTTT.